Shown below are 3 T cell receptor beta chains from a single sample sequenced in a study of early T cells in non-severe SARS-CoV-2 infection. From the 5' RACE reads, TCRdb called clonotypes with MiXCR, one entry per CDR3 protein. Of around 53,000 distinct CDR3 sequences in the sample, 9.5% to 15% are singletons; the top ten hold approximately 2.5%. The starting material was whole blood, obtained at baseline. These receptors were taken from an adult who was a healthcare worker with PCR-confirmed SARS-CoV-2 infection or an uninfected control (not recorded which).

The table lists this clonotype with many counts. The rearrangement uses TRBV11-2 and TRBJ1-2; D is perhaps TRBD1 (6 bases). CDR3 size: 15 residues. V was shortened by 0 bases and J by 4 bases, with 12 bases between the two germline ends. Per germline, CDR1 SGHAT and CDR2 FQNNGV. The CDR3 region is CASSLDTGYTYGYTF. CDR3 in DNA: TGTGCCAGCAGCTTAGATACAGGGTATACCTATGGCTACACCTTC.

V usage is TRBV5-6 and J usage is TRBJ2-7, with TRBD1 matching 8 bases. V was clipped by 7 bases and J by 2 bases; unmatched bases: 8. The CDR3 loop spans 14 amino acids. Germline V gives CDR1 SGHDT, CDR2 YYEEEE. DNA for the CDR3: TGTGCCAGCTCCCCCCAGGGGGCCGCCTACGAGCAGTACTTC. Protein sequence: CASSPQGAAYEQYF.

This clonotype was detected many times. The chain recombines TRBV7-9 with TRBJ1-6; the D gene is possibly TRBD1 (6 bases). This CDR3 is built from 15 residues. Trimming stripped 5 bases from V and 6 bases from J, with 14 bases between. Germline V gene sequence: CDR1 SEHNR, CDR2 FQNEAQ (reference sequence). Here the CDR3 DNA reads TGTGCCAGCAGCCCATTGACAGGAGTTAATTCACCCCTCCACTTT. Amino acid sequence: CASSPLTGVNSPLHF.